This T cell receptor beta chain appears in the sequencing data of a study of PD-1 blockade in classical Hodgkin lymphoma (dated by TCRdb to 2020 to 2022). Concerning the study at large: Nivolumab dosing was 3 mg/kg intravenously every 2 weeks, continuing until either disease progression or unacceptable toxicity. The study used CyTOF and TCR beta sequencing to define a peripheral blood immune signature of response to PD-1 blockade in classical Hodgkin lymphoma.

For CDR1 and CDR2, the germline V gene lists SGDLS and YYNGEE. Measured from the cysteine to the phenylalanine, the CDR3 is 16 residues long. Here the CDR3 DNA is all that survives: 48 bases in frame from base 1. Germline trimming amounts to 0 bases on V and 5 bases on J, with 7 as the count of junction bases outside the gene matches. The paper's findings and limits, for the study overall: CD4+ but not CD8+ TCR diversity rose significantly by C4D1 (p=0.0027 vs p=0.16), most apparent in complete responders (p=0.02). Baseline diversity similar to that of newly diagnosed patients was observed in trial patients achieving complete response, whereas significantly lower diversity was observed in partial responders and progressors. Newly diagnosed patients were reported to have lower baseline TCR diversity than healthy donors, and relapsed/refractory patients were reported to have lower baseline TCR diversity still. The study was restricted to a single clinical trial cohort, and the causes of repertoire differences, possibly disease activity or prior therapy, were left undefined. Diversity was lower in patients who began nivolumab less than 1 year after ASCT, so these patients were left out of later analyses to avoid confounding by immune reconstitution.

What the time point label conveys for this sample: cycle 4 day 1 (C4D1), after less than 7 weeks of nivolumab. Relapse after autologous stem cell transplantation had occurred in all trial patients, and cohorts A, B and C were distinguished by prior brentuximab vedotin exposure. The trial cohort included 55 to 60 patients with relapsed/refractory classical Hodgkin lymphoma, and each patient had a best overall response of complete response, partial response or progressive disease. In the multi-cohort phase II CheckMate 205 trial, trial patients received single-agent nivolumab. An independent review committee assessed best overall response by applying the 2007 International Working Group response criteria. PBMCs from the trial were collected at three points: immediately before nivolumab initiation (C1D1), and during therapy at cycle 2 day 1 and cycle 4 day 1. Peripheral blood was collected in 8 mL Vacutainer Cell Preparation Tubes, from which PBMCs were isolated by centrifugation and then cryopreserved.

Genomic DNA was isolated using the Qiagen DNeasy kit from unsorted PBMCs as well as from negatively selected CD4+ and CD8+ fractions. Using primers that anneal to V and J segments, immunoSEQ multiplex PCR amplified the TCR beta CDR3 regions. A synthetic immune receptor repertoire was used to minimize amplification bias, and any residual bias was removed computationally once sequencing was done. Per the original workflow: Repertoire diversity was quantified as the Shannon entropy index using custom Python scripts. Unsorted, CD4+ and CD8+ repertoires were analyzed separately, except in combined analyses where CD4+ and CD8+ sequences were merged in silico. Clonal expansion was defined as a frequency increase of at least 2-fold after treatment compared with C1D1, and clones undetected at baseline were assigned a pseudocount of 0.5. Clones with 0 or 1 copy at C1D1 were classified as singleton clones, and clones with 2 or more copies were classified as non-singleton clones. Clones expanded in unsorted samples were annotated as CD4+, CD8+ or unknown by matching protein sequences in sorted samples from the same patient. Wilcoxon tests were applied to paired samples to test diversity changes from C1D1 to C4D1. TCRdb obtained this table from immuneACCESS and retained in-frame rearrangements with V and J assigned. These tables miss some clones; where compared with another copy, unresolved V genes account for less than half of the shortfall, and the remainder is unexplained. D and trimming were read from the DNA, whereas the V and J calls and clone size are those reported in that table. For this sample the table gives some 30,000 clones, of which about two thirds were detected only once. Around 3.3% of the sample lies in the top ten.

With regard to this clone: The target of this receptor is not known. Per-base qualities were not stored, and no clone one base away is much larger.

Recombination connected TRBV9 to TRBJ1-1; 10 central nucleotides agree with TRBD1. The clonotype comes from a human donor with classical Hodgkin lymphoma. This specimen consisted of peripheral blood mononuclear cells (PBMCs), obtained before the fourth cycle of nivolumab. CDR3 sequence: CASSVVGTGARTEAFF. The base sequence is TGTGCCAGCAGCGTAGTCGGGACAGGGGCGAGGACTGAAGCTTTCTTT.